The 23 T cell receptor beta chains reported below all come from one sample, sequenced in a study of cytomegalovirus exposure and HLA in healthy donors. 60 Vbeta and 13 Jbeta primers were used in PCR. Profiled with immunoSEQ multiplex PCR; TCRdb holds only in-frame clones, not every one. The repertoire holds approximately 130,000 clones, with 75% to 90% as singletons. Material for sequencing was PBMCs. Every receptor here comes from a woman in her 30s in good health and CMV-seropositive.

This chain connects TRBV11-2 to TRBJ1-1; 9 positions agree with TRBD1. This CDR3 has 15 residues. With V trimmed by 5 bases and J by 1 base, 5 bases remained unmatched. From germline, CDR1 is SGHAT and CDR2 FQNNGV. The CDR3 loop is CASSPLDRGNTEAFF. The CDR3 DNA is TGTGCCAGCAGCCCCTTGGACAGGGGGAACACTGAAGCTTTCTTT.

The V gene is TRBV2, the J gene TRBJ2-3, with D perhaps TRBD2 (6 bases). V was shortened by 4 bases and J by 0 bases, with 14 bases between the two germline ends. Per germline, CDR1 SNHLY and CDR2 FYNNEI. CDR3 size: 16 residues. CDR3 sequence reads: CASSGDWAHSTDTQYF. The CDR3 nucleotides are TGTGCCAGCAGTGGGGACTGGGCTCATAGCACAGATACGCAGTATTTT.

The V call is TRBV7-9, the J call TRBJ2-7; 7 bases are shared with TRBD1. Germline loops: CDR1 SEHNR, CDR2 FQNEAQ (reference sequence). The trim removed 4 bases at V and 3 bases at J, leaving 6 bases unmatched. This CDR3 region has 14 residues. This CDR3 reads CASSSHRDSYEQYF. In DNA form, the CDR3 reads TGTGCCAGCAGCTCACACCGGGACAGCTACGAGCAGTACTTC.

This chain uses TRBV7-8 with TRBJ1-3, with 9 bases fitting TRBD1. Per the germline V gene, CDR1 is SGHVS and CDR2 is FQNEAQ. The CDR3 extends over 15 amino acids. V lost 5 bases and J lost 4; bases outside the gene matches: 6. CDR3 in amino acids: CASSEAQGAGNTIYF. CDR3 DNA: TGTGCCAGCAGCGAAGCACAGGGGGCGGGAAACACCATATATTTT.

Of note for this clone: Other nucleotide sequences in the sample specify the same CDR3. The CDR3 bases are TGTGCCAGCAGTCTGACAGGGAGAGAGACCCAGTACTTC. It yields the protein CASSLTGRETQYF. V usage is TRBV28 and J usage is TRBJ2-5; 7 bases are shared with TRBD1. Trimming at V came to 5 bases and at J to 4 bases, leaving 4 bases not matched to a gene. Germline assignment: CDR1 MDHEN and CDR2 SYDVKM. CDR3 size: 13 residues.

The chain employs TRBV30 and TRBJ2-2; D unresolved. In germline, CDR1 is GTSNPN, CDR2 SVGIG (reference sequence). The V and J ends lost 8 bases and 0 bases respectively, with 13 bases between them. The CDR3 is 14 amino acids. The CDR3 bases are TGTGCCCGCACCGCAGGCCCGAACACCGGGGAGCTGTTTTTT. Its translation: CARTAGPNTGELFF.

This clone was seen a single time. The gene calls are TRBV4-1 and TRBJ2-3; no clear D. V was trimmed by 2 bases and J by 0 bases, leaving 6 bases between them. Germline V gene sequence: CDR1 MGHRA, CDR2 YSYEKL. This CDR3 region has 14 residues. The CDR3 here is CASSQLGSTDTQYF. CDR3 nucleotides: TGCGCCAGCAGCCAACTCGGTAGCACAGATACGCAGTATTTT.

This CDR3 is CASNRATNEKLFF. The CDR3 region has the DNA TGTGCCAGCAACAGAGCAACTAATGAAAAACTGTTTTTT. V usage is TRBV28 and J usage is TRBJ1-4, with D hard to call. The CDR3 extends over 13 amino acids. Germline loops: CDR1 MDHEN, CDR2 SYDVKM. The germline V and J ends were trimmed by 7 bases and 0 bases, with 6 bases remaining between them.

This clone was found once. This sequence joins TRBV2 and TRBJ2-7; TRBD1 matches at 9 bases. Germline CDR1 SNHLY, CDR2 FYNNEI. This CDR3 has 17 residues. Trimming cost V 6 bases and J 2 bases; bases outside gene matches: 14. The CDR3 here is CASRPGQGRGSPYEQYF. The CDR3 bases are TGTGCCAGCAGACCGGGACAGGGACGCGGGAGCCCCTACGAGCAGTACTTC.

This rearrangement joins TRBV7-9 to TRBJ2-3; 8 nucleotides align to TRBD2. Unmatched junction bases numbered 1, after V lost 1 base and J lost 1 base. The CDR3 has 15 residues. The germline CDR1 and CDR2 sequences are SEHNR and FQNEAQ (reference sequence). CDR3 DNA sequence: TGTGCCAGCAGCTTAGAAGCGGGGGGCACAGATACGCAGTATTTT. Translated: CASSLEAGGTDTQYF.

V gene TRBV19 combines with J gene TRBJ2-1, with TRBD2 matching 10 bases. Germline V gene data show CDR1 as LNHDA and CDR2 as SQIVND (reference sequence). The CDR3 contains 13 residues. V shed 8 bases, J shed 7 bases, and the junction held 5 bases outside the gene matches. The CDR3 is CASQSGGANEQFF. The CDR3 nucleotides are TGTGCCAGTCAGAGCGGGGGGGCAAATGAGCAGTTCTTC.

This clone was counted only a few times. The chain is built from TRBV28 and TRBJ2-4, with a tentative D call TRBD2 (6 bases). Per germline, CDR1 MDHEN and CDR2 SYDVKM. This CDR3 comprises 20 residues. Trimming removed 4 bases from V and 2 bases from J, with 27 bases in between. The CDR3 DNA reads as TGTGCCAGCAGTTCCCCCGGGGGTGGGCCCCCCTCTAATCCCAAAAACATTCAGTACTTC. Translating gives CASSSPGGGPPSNPKNIQYF.

CDR3 amino acids: CAIRTDRDTDTQYF. The DNA of the CDR3 is TGTGCCATCAGGACGGACAGGGACACAGATACGCAGTATTTT. This rearrangement joins TRBV10-3 to TRBJ2-3, with 8 bases matching TRBD1. Germline V lookup: CDR1 ENHRY, CDR2 SYGVKD. This CDR3 spans 14 amino acids. The V segment lost 6 bases and the J segment 2 bases; nucleotides outside the gene matches: 4.

The chain uses TRBV7-9 and TRBJ2-5, with a weak D call TRBD2 (6 bases). The CDR3 sequence is 13 residues long. Germline-derived CDR1 and CDR2 are SEHNR and FQNEAQ (reference sequence). Trimming cost V 0 bases and J 4 bases, with 6 bases left between them. In DNA form, the CDR3 reads TGTGCCAGCAGCTTAGCCGGGGGAGAGACCCAGTACTTC. The encoded protein is CASSLAGGETQYF.

The J gene is TRBJ1-2, the V gene TRBV5-3; D uncertain. TRBV5-3 is sorted into the ORF group, with uncertain function. The length of the CDR3 is 14 residues. The ends were cut back, 0 bases at V and 4 bases at J, with 10 bases in the middle. This CDR3 reads CARSLARPRYGYTF. The CDR3 DNA reads TGTGCCAGAAGCTTGGCCAGGCCCCGCTATGGCTACACCTTC.

CDR3 sequence reads: CAGTLAVQTNEQFF. The CDR3 DNA reads TGTGCCGGAACCCTAGCGGTCCAGACCAATGAGCAGTTCTTC. The genes are TRBV2 and TRBJ2-1; 7 nucleotides match TRBD2. The CDR3 is 14 amino acids. Unmatched junction bases numbered 13, after V lost 11 bases and J lost 6 bases. Germline assignment: CDR1 SNHLY and CDR2 FYNNEI. Full variable domain (rest looked up from reference TRBV2 and TRBJ2-1): EPEVTQTPSHQVTQMGQEVILRCVPISNHLYFYWYRQILGQKVEFLVSFYNNEISEKSEIFDDQFSVERPDGSNFTLKIRSTKLEDSAMYFCAGTLAVQTNEQFFGPGTRLTVL.

The chain employs TRBV30 and TRBJ1-5; 10 nucleotides match TRBD1. Germline CDR1 reads GTSNPN; CDR2 reads SVGIG (reference sequence). This CDR3 contains 14 residues. With V trimmed by 2 bases and J by 8 bases, 6 bases remained unmatched. The chain's CDR3 is CAWSSGTGVKPQHF. The CDR3 DNA is TGTGCCTGGAGTTCCGGGACAGGGGTTAAGCCCCAGCATTTT.

V usage is TRBV5-8 and J usage is TRBJ1-1; a possible D gene is TRBD1 (5 bases). The V gene lost 0 bases and the J gene lost 4 bases, with 16 bases spanning the gap. The CDR3 is 16 amino acids. Germline CDR1 and CDR2: SGHTS and YDEGEE. CDR3 in DNA: TGTGCCAGCAGCTTGGAAGCAGGGTTTGTAACCACTGAAGCTTTCTTT. It specifies CASSLEAGFVTTEAFF.

This chain links TRBV5-4 with TRBJ2-2; a possible D gene is TRBD2 (6 bases). This CDR3 has 15 amino acids. Between the trimmed V and J ends, which lost 0 bases and 6 bases, there was a span of 12 bases. Per the germline V gene, CDR1 is SGHNT and CDR2 is YYREEE (reference sequence). CDR3 in amino acids: CASSLASGGSGELFF. For the CDR3, the DNA is TGTGCCAGCAGCTTGGCCTCCGGGGGTTCCGGGGAGCTGTTTTTT.

The chain combines TRBV5-1 with TRBJ1-1; D might be TRBD1 (6 bases). Trimming stripped 0 bases from V and 1 base from J, with 10 bases between. Germline-derived CDR1 and CDR2 are SGHRS and YFSETQ. CDR3 length: 15 residues. CDR3 protein: CASSLEGHPNTEAFF. The DNA of the CDR3 is TGCGCCAGCAGCTTGGAGGGACACCCGAACACTGAAGCTTTCTTT.

V usage is TRBV2 and J usage is TRBJ1-1, with 9 bases identical to TRBD1. V trimming: 5 bases; J trimming: 6 bases; junction bases outside the gene matches: 7. The CDR3 is 14 residues long. Germline CDR1 and CDR2: SNHLY and FYNNEI. The CDR3 coding sequence is TGTGCCAGCAGTTTCTTCGGACAGGGGTCTGAAGCTTTCTTT. This encodes CASSFFGQGSEAFF.

The CDR3: CASSQEVGAATGELFF. CDR3 DNA: TGTGCCAGCAGCCAAGAAGTGGGAGCGGCTACCGGGGAGCTGTTTTTT. The V gene is TRBV4-2, the J gene TRBJ2-2, with D possibly matching TRBD2 (5 bases). Germline CDR1 is LGHNA and CDR2 is YNFKEQ. V lost 0 bases, J lost 5 bases, and 13 bases lay in between. The CDR3 spans 16 residues.

The chain combines TRBV6-6 with TRBJ2-7; D ambiguous. CDR1 is MNHNY and CDR2 is SVGAGI in the germline V gene (reference sequence). The CDR3 is 15 amino acids. V lost 6 bases and J lost 6, with 21 bases in between. The CDR3 protein is CASSLRGVRECEQYF. CDR3 in DNA: TGTGCCAGCAGCCTCCGTGGAGTGCGTGAATGCGAGCAGTACTTC.